This TCR beta chain was identified during a study of blood T cell repertoires in COVID-19 (dated by TCRdb to 2019 to 2021). Context from the whole study: Collaborator samples came from the United States, Italy and Spain and covered acute and convalescent phases of COVID-19. The material from the prospective study consisted of cDNA or gDNA derived from T cells, B-cell-depleted T cells, or PBMCs. Subjects who had been exposed to COVID-19, were actively infected with it, or had recovered from it provided the deeply sampled blood TCRbeta repertoires that made up the dataset. The repertoires were made available in a free public database intended to serve as a resource for research on the immune response to SARS-CoV-2. Samples were obtained from the ongoing ImmuneRACE study (first 160 participants) and from 1,254 subjects provided by 6 global collaborators. Sample metadata almost always included a de-identified subject ID, COVID-19 status, age in years and sex. HLA class I and class II types, where available, came from metadata supplied by the sample provider rather than from assay-based typing. The full study reports these points: Clinical and demographic metadata were provided uncurated, with the amount varying by source and participant.

The immunoSEQ Assay, a bias-controlled multiplex PCR, was used to amplify TCRbeta CDR3 regions from genomic DNA. On the authors' methods: The number of nucleated cells in each sample was estimated from the amplification of reference gene primers within the assay. Sequence reads were collapsed and filtered to measure the absolute abundance of every unique TCRbeta CDR3 rearrangement. For each sample, productive Simpson clonality was calculated as the square root of Simpson's diversity index across productive rearrangements. In its TCRdb copy, this immuneACCESS table keeps in-frame sequences only and misses some clones. Where compared with another copy, unresolved V genes explain less than half of these, and the others have no known cause. The D gene and trimming were derived from the DNA, and the V and J assignments and clone size from that table. Counted in this sample were some 76,000 clones; around 85% of them appeared once. The biggest ten clones account for more than 15% of the sample.

This clone has only one observation. Its antigen specificity is not known. No much larger clonotype is one base removed from it; base qualities were not supplied. Each collaborating institution followed its own protocols to collect whole blood in K2EDTA tubes. For TCRbeta analysis, collaborator samples were shipped as frozen whole blood, as isolated PBMCs, or as DNA extracted from either sample type. Ends trimmed: V by 1 base, J by 2 bases; bases unmatched to a gene: 7. The CDR3 sequence holds 17 residues, the cysteine and phenylalanine included. The retained sequence is limited to the CDR3, 51 bases, with the frame set at the first base. CDR1 KGHSH and CDR2 LQKENI are derived from the germline V gene.

This clonotype was sampled from an elderly man in a cohort sampled during active COVID-19. The sequenced sample was peripheral blood. The rearrangement joined TRBV18 to TRBJ2-3; 9 central nucleotides agree with TRBD2. The nucleotide sequence is given as TGTGCCAGCTCACCACAGGCACTAGCGGGCCTCACAGATACGCAGTATTTT. Its translation reads: CASSPQALAGLTDTQYF.